This T cell receptor (beta chain) is drawn from a study of radiotherapy plus CTLA-4 blockade in lung cancer. Overall study findings and caveats: Some TCR clones had been derived from tumors. These clones expanded in peripheral blood after radiotherapy plus ipilimumab. With interferon-beta, early dynamics of blood T cell clones were reported to best predict response.

Alongside CTLA-4 blockade with ipilimumab, patients with chemo-refractory metastatic non-small-cell lung cancer received focal radiation. Concerning this clone itself: Its specificity is not known.

This CDR3 has 14 amino acids. Germline CDR1 reads MDHEN; CDR2 reads SYDVKM. Trimming shortened V by 7 bases and J by 5 bases, and 15 bases separated the two germline ends. The method was immunoSEQ multiplex PCR; TCRdb's version includes in-frame clones alone and lacks a portion of them. This sample has fewer than 100,000 clones; more than 60% occur once, and the top ten carry approximately 22%. The gene calls are TRBV28 and TRBJ2-1; D is ambiguous. The clonotype comes from a human donor with non-small cell lung cancer whose response to radiotherapy plus ipilimumab could not be evaluated. Some clones in this sample may be carry-over from other donors' samples. The specimen comprised peripheral blood, sampled from a patient treated with radiotherapy plus ipilimumab. The DNA of the CDR3 is TGTGCCAGCAACCGGGTCCCGGTTAACAATGAGCAGTTCTTC. It translates to CASNRVPVNNEQFF.